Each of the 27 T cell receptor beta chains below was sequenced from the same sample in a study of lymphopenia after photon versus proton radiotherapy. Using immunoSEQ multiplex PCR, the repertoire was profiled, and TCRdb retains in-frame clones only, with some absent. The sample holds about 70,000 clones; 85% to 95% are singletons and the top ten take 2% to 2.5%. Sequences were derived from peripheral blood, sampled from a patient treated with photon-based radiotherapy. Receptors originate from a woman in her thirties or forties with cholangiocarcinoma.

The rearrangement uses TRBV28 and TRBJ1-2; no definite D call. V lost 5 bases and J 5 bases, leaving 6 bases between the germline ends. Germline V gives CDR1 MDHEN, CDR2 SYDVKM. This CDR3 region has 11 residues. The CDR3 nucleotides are TGTGCCAGCAGTCCGGAATATGGCTACACCTTC. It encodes CASSPEYGYTF.

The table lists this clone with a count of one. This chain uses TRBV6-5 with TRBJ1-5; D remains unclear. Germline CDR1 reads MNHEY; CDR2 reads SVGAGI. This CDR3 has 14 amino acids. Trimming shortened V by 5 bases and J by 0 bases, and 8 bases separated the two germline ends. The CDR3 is CASSPASSNQPQHF. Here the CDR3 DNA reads TGTGCCAGCAGTCCAGCCAGTAGCAATCAGCCCCAGCATTTT.

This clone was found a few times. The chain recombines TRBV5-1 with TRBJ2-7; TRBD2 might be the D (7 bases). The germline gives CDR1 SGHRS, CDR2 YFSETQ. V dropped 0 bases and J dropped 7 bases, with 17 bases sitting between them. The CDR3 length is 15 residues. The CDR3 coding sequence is TGCGCCAGCAGCTTGGTGGCCGGGGGGCTGGGGGAGCAGTACTTC. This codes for CASSLVAGGLGEQYF.

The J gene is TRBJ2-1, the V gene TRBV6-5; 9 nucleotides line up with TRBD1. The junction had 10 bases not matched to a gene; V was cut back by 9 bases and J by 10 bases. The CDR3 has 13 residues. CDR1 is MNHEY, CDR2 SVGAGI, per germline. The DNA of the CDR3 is TGTGCCAGTGGAACAGGGGGCAGGGAGGAGCAGTTCTTC. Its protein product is CASGTGGREEQFF.

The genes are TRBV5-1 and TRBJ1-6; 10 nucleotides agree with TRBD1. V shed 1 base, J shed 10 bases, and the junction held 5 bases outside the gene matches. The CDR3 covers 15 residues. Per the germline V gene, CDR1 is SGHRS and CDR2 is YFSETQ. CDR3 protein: CASSLPGTGDSPLHF. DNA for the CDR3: TGCGCCAGCAGCTTGCCCGGGACAGGGGACTCACCCCTCCACTTT.

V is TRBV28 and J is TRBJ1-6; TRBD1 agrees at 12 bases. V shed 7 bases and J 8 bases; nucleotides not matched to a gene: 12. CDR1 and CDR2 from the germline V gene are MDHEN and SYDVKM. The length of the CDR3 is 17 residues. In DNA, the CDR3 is TGTGCCAGCACCATATTGACCGGGACAGGGGGCGATTCACCCCTCCACTTT. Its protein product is CASTILTGTGGDSPLHF.

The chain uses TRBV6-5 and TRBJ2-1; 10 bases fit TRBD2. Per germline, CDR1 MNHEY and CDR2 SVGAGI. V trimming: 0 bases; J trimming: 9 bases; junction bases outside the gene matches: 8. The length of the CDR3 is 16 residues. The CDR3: CASSYSRASGGREQFF. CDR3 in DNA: TGTGCCAGCAGTTACTCGAGGGCTAGCGGGGGACGTGAGCAGTTCTTC.

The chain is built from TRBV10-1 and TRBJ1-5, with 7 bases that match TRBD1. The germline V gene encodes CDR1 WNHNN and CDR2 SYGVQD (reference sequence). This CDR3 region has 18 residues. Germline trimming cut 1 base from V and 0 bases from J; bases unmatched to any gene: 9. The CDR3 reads CASSELVPGQHSNQPQHF. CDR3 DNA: TGCGCCAGCAGTGAGTTGGTCCCGGGACAGCATAGCAATCAGCCCCAGCATTTT.

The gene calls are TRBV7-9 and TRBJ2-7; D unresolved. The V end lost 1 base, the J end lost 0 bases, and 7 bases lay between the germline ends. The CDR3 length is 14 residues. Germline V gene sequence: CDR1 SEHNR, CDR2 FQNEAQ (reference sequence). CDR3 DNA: TGTGCCAGCAGCTTAGAAGTCGGCTCCTACGAGCAGTACTTC. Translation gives CASSLEVGSYEQYF.

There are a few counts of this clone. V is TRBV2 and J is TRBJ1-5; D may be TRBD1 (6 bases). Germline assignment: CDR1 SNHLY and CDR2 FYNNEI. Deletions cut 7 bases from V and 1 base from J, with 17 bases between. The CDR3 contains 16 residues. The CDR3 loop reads CASNGQGPLSNQPQHF. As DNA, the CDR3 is TGTGCCAGCAATGGTCAGGGGCCGCTAAGCAATCAGCCCCAGCATTTT.

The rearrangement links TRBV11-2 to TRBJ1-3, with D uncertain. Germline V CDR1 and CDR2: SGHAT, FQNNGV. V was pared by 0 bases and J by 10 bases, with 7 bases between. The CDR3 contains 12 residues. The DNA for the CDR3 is TGTGCCAGCAGCTTAGATCCGTGGACCATATATTTT. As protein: CASSLDPWTIYF.

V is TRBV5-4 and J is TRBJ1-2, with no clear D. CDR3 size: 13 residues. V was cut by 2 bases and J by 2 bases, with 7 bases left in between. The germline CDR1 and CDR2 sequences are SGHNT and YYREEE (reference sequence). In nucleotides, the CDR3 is TGTGCCAGCAGCTTCGAAGGGAACTATGGCTACACCTTC. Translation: CASSFEGNYGYTF.

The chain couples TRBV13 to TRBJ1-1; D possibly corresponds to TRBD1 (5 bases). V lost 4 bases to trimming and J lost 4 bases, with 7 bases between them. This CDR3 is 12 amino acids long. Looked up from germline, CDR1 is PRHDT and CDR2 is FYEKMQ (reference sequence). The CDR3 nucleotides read TGTGCCAGCAGCTCCAGGGTCACTGAAGCTTTCTTT. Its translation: CASSSRVTEAFF.

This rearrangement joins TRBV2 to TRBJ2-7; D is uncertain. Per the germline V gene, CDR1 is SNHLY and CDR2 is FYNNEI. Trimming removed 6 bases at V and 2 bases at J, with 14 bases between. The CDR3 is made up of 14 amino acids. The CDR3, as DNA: TGTGCCAGCAGGGGGATCCCGAACCCCTACGAGCAGTACTTC. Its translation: CASRGIPNPYEQYF.

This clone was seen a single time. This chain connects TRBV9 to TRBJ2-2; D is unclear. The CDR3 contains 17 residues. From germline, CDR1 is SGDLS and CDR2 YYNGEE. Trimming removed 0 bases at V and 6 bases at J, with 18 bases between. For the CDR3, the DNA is TGTGCCAGCAGCGTAGGTTTAGTGAAATCTGGGGCCGGGGAGCTGTTTTTT. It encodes CASSVGLVKSGAGELFF.

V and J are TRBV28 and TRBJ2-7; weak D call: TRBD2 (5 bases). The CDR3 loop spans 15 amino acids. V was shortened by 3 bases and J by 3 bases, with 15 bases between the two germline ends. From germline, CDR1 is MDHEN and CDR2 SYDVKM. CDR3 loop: CASSLLAHAFYEQYF. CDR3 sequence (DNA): TGTGCCAGCAGTTTGCTAGCTCACGCTTTCTACGAGCAGTACTTC.

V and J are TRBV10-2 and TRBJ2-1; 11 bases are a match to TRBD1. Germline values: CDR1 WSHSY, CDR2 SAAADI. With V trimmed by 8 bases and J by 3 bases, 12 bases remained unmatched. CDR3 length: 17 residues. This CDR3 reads CASRSRGTGGNYNEQFF. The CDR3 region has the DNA TGCGCCAGCCGCTCCCGAGGGACAGGGGGGAACTACAATGAGCAGTTCTTC.

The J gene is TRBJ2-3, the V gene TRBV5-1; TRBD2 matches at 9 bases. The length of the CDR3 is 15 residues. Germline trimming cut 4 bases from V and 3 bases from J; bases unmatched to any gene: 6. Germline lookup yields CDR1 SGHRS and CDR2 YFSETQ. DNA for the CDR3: TGCGCCAGCAGCGCTGTAGCGGGAGAAACAGATACGCAGTATTTT. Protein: CASSAVAGETDTQYF.

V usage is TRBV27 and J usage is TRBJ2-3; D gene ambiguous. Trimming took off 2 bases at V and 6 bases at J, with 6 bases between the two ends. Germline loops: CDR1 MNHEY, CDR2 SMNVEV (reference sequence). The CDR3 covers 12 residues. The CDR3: CASSLVGDTQYF. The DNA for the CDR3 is TGTGCCAGCAGTTTAGTAGGCGATACGCAGTATTTT.

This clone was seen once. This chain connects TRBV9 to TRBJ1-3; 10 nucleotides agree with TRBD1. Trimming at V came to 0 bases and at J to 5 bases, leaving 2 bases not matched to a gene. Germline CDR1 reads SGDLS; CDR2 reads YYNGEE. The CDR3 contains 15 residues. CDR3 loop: CASSVGDRGRNTIYF. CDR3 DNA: TGTGCCAGCAGCGTAGGGGACAGGGGTCGAAACACCATATATTTT.

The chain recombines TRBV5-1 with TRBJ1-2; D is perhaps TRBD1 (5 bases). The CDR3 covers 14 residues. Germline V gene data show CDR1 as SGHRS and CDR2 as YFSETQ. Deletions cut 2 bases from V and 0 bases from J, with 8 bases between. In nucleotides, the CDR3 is TGCGCCAGCAGCTTCGAGGGGCCTAACTATGGCTACACCTTC. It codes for CASSFEGPNYGYTF.

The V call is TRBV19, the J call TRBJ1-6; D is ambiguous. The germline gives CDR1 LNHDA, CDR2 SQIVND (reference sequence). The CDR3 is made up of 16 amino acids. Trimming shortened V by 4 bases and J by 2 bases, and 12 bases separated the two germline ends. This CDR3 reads CASSTRTETYNSPLHF. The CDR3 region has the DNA TGTGCCAGTAGTACCCGGACCGAAACCTATAATTCACCCCTCCACTTT. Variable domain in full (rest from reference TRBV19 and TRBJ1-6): DGGITQSPKYLFRKEGQNVTLSCEQNLNHDAMYWYRQDPGQGLRLIYYSQIVNDFQKGDIAEGYSVSREKKESFPLTVTSAQKNPTAFYLCASSTRTETYNSPLHFGNGTRLTVT.

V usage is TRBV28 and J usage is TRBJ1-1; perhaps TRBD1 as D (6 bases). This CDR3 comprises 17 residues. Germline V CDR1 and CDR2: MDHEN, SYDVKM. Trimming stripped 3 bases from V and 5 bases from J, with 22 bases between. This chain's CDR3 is CASSFTLIGGARTEAFF. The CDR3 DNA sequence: TGTGCCAGCAGTTTTACCCTCATTGGGGGGGCGAGAACTGAAGCTTTCTTT.

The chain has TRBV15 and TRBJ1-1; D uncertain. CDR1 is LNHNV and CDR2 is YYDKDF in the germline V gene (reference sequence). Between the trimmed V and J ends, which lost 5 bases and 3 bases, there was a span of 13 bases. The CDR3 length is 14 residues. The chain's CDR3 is CATSSFNRDTEAFF. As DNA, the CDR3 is TGTGCCACCAGCTCGTTTAACCGGGACACTGAAGCTTTCTTT.

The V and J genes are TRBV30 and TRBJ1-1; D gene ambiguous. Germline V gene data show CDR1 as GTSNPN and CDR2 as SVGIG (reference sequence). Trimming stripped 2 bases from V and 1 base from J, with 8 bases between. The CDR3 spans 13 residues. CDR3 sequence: CAWSFGPNTEAFF. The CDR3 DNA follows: TGTGCCTGGAGTTTTGGCCCGAACACTGAAGCTTTCTTT.

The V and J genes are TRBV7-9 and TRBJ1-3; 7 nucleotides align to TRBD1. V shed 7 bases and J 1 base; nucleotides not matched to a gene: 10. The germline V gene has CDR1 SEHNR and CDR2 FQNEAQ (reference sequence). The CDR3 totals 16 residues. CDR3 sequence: CASIDETGASGNTIYF. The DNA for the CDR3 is TGTGCCAGCATCGATGAAACAGGGGCGTCTGGAAACACCATATATTTT.

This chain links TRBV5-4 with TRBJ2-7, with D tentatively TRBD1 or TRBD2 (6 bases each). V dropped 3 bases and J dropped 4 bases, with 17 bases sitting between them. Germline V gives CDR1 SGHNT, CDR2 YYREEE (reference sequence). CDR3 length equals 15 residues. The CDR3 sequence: CASSWDWGQGYEQYF. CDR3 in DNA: TGTGCCAGCAGCTGGGACTGGGGGCAGGGGTACGAGCAGTACTTC.